Listed below are T cell receptor beta chains from one sample, sequenced in a study of CD8 T cell repertoires and HIV-1 epitope variants. Generated by immunoSEQ multiplex PCR, the TCRdb table keeps only in-frame clones and is missing some. In the table there are approximately 2,200 clones, around three quarters of which are singletons. Which antigens these TCRs recognize remains unknown. Sequencing used cultured CD8+ T cells derived from PBMCs. Every receptor here comes from a male donor with HIV. The CDR3 runs from the conserved cysteine through the conserved F or W. The order of the fields is clone size, D gene, V gene, J gene, CDR3 DNA, CDR3 protein. The D gene is left open where the match is weak. The size field is filled for only some rows; it gives once, few, many or a size class.

>NA|NA|TRBV5-1|TRBJ2-5
TGCGCCAGCAGCTTCCAGGGGGGAGAGACCCAGTACTTC
CASSFQGGETQYF
>NA|TRBD2|TRBV19|TRBJ2-1
TGTGCCAGTAGTATTACGGGAGGCTCCTACAATGAGCAGTTCTTC
CASSITGGSYNEQFF
>NA|NA|TRBV6-5|TRBJ2-3
TGTGCCAGCAGTCCTGGACTGAGAGACGGTACGCAGTATTTT
CASSPGLRDGTQYF
>NA|NA|TRBV9|TRBJ2-3
TGTGCCAGCAGCGTAGAAGGGGGCACAGATACGCAGTATTTT
CASSVEGGTDTQYF
>NA|NA|TRBV7-2|TRBJ2-5
TGTGCCAGCAGCGGCCAGGCGGGGTTAGAGACCCAGTACTTC
CASSGQAGLETQYF
>NA|TRBD2|TRBV10-1|TRBJ2-3
TGCGCCAGCAGTGAGAGGGCTAGCGGGATATCTAGCACAGATACGCAGTATTTT
CASSERASGISSTDTQYF
>few|NA|TRBV25-1|TRBJ1-2
TGTGCCAGCAGTGTCCATATGGGAGGCTACACCTTC
CASSVHMGGYTF
>NA|NA|TRBV28|TRBJ2-3
TGTGCCAGCAGCCCCAGCGCGGATACGCAGTATTTT
CASSPSADTQYF
>once|NA|TRBV28|TRBJ2-5
TGTGCCAGCAGTACACAACTGGGGGGCCCGGAGACCCAGTACTTC
CASSTQLGGPETQYF
>NA|NA|TRBV7-2|TRBJ2-7
TGTGCCAGCAGCTTACACAGCGGAGGATTGTACGAGCAGTACTTC
CASSLHSGGLYEQYF
>NA|NA|TRBV29-1|TRBJ2-3
TGCAGCGCGGCGGGCACCGAGTCCACAGATACGCAGTATTTT
CSAAGTESTDTQYF
>NA|TRBD1|TRBV28|TRBJ1-4
TGTGCCAGCAGTACGGACAGGGATGATCATGAAAAACTGTTTTTT
CASSTDRDDHEKLFF
>NA|TRBD2|TRBV5-4|TRBJ2-7
TGTGCCAGCAGCCGGACGACTAGCGGGAGACCCTACGAGCAGTACTTC
CASSRTTSGRPYEQYF
>few|NA|TRBV7-2|TRBJ1-1
TGTGCCAGCAGCCCATCCAAGCTTGAAGCTTTCTTT
CASSPSKLEAFF
>NA|NA|TRBV6-1|TRBJ1-5
TGTGCCAGCAGTGACGGGATAAATCAGCCCCAGCATTTT
CASSDGINQPQHF
>NA|NA|TRBV5-1|TRBJ2-5
TGCGCCAGCAGCTTGGGGAGCGGTTGGCAAGAGACCCAGTACTTC
CASSLGSGWQETQYF